The clone carrying this T cell receptor (beta chain) was seen a few times. As yet, its antigen is unknown. The data originate from a study of PD-1 blockade in classical Hodgkin lymphoma. The repertoire was sequenced with immunoSEQ multiplex PCR; TCRdb's copy has only in-frame clones and lacks some. The sample lists around 21,000 clones, more than 80% occurring once. Study-level points and caveats: Relapsed/refractory patients reportedly had the lowest baseline TCR diversity, below newly diagnosed patients, who were below healthy donors.

The time point denotes: cycle 4 day 1 (C4D1), after more than five weeks of nivolumab. Every single patient, without exception, relapsed after autologous stem cell transplantation, and brentuximab vedotin exposure varied. After PBMCs were thawed, their CD8+ T cells were isolated by magnetic negative selection. The source was CD8+ T cells from blood, collected before the fourth cycle of nivolumab. The sequence came from a human donor with classical Hodgkin lymphoma.

The CDR3 is CASSLGPGIEAFF. CDR3 nucleotides: TGTGCCAGCAGCTTAGGGCCGGGGATTGAAGCTTTCTTT. V is TRBV11-3 and J is TRBJ1-1, with unresolved D. V lost 1 base to trimming and J lost 7 bases, with 10 bases between them. Germline-derived CDR1 and CDR2 are SGHNT and YENEEA. The CDR3 runs 13 residues.